This TCR beta chain originates from a study of CD4 and CD8 cells across lung adenocarcinoma regions. This clonotype was found many times. Donors had localized lung adenocarcinoma, a non-small cell lung cancer. TCRdb analysed the PCR reads with MiXCR anew, one entry per CDR3 protein. Among about 5,500 distinct CDR3 sequences listed, roughly 50% were seen once. The V gene lost 0 bases and the J gene lost 5 bases, with 10 bases spanning the gap. Germline lookup yields CDR1 MNHEY and CDR2 SMNVEV (reference sequence). The CDR3 has 14 amino acids. The source is a male donor with lung adenocarcinoma. The CD4 and CD8 labels of this study may be unreliable. Sequencing used CD8+ T cells from the margin of a lung tumor. V and J are TRBV27 and TRBJ2-5, with a weak D call TRBD2 (6 bases). The CDR3 DNA follows: TGTGCCAGCAGTTTATCTCCTAGCGACGAGACCCAGTACTTC. The encoded protein is CASSLSPSDETQYF.